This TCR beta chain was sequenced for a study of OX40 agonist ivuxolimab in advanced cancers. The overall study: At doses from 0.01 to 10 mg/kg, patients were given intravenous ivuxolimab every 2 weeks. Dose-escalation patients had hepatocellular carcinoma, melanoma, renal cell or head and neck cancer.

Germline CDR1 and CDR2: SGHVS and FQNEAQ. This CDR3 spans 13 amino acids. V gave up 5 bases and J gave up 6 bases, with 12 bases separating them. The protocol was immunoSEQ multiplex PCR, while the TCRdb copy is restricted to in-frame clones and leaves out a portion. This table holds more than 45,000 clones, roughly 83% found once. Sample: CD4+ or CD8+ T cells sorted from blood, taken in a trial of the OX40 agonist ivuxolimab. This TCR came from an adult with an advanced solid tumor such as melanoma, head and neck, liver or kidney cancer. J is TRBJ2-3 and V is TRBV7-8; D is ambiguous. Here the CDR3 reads CASSPQARDTQYF. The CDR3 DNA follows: TGTGCCAGCAGCCCCCAGGCCCGGGATACGCAGTATTTT.